This T cell receptor (beta chain) was captured by sequencing in a study of blood T cell repertoires in COVID-19. Study-wide background: Sites in the United States, Italy and Spain provided acute and convalescent COVID-19 samples.

In the authors' workflow: Using reference gene primer amplification, nucleated cell counts were estimated. Clones were read by immunoSEQ multiplex PCR, and TCRdb kept only the in-frame ones, dropping some. The V and J calls and clone size come from that table; D and trimming were worked out from the DNA. Among roughly 280,000 clones, around 87% were seen once, and the ten largest hold 2.2%. This CDR3 contains 14 residues. Trimming took 0 bases from V and 4 from J, leaving 9 bases between them. Germline CDR1 SGHRS, CDR2 YFSETQ. The chain joins TRBV5-1 to TRBJ2-3, with TRBD2 as a possible D gene (5 bases). The sample was peripheral blood. The source is a woman in her 50s who had recovered from COVID-19. Here the CDR3 reads CASSLVDYSDTQYF. The CDR3 DNA is TGCGCCAGCAGCTTGGTCGACTACTCAGATACGCAGTATTTT.